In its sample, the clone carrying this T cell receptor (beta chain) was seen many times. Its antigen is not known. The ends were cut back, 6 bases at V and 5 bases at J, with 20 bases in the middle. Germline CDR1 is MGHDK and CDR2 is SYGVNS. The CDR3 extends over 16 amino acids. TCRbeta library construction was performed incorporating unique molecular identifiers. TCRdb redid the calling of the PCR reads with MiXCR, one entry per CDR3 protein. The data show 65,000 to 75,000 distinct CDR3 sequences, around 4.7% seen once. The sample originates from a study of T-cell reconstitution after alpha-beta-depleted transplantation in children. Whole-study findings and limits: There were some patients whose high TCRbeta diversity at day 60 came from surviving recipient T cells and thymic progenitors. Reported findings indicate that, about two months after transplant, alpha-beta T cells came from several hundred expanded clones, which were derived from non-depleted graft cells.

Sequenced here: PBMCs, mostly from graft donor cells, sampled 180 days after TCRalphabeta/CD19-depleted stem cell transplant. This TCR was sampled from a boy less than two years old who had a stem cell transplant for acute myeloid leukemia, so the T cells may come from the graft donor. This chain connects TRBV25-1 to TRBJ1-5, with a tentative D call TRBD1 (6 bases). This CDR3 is CASSGSPDRFHQPQHF. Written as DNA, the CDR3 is TGTGCCAGCAGCGGGTCCCCCGACAGGTTCCATCAGCCCCAGCATTTT.